The 3 T cell receptor beta chains below come from one sample, sequenced in a study of PD-1 blockade in classical Hodgkin lymphoma (dated by TCRdb to about 2020). The label giving this sample's time point can be read as: cycle 1 day 1 (C1D1), immediately before nivolumab initiation. Relapse after autologous stem cell transplantation had occurred in all trial patients, and cohorts A, B and C were distinguished by prior brentuximab vedotin exposure. A Miltenyi CD4+ T cell isolation kit was used for magnetic negative selection to purify CD4+ T cells from thawed PBMCs. The library relied on the immunoSEQ multiplex PCR assay. TCRdb holds this immuneACCESS table with in-frame rearrangements only. Some clones are missing; in checked studies, unresolved V genes explain under half, and the rest has no known cause. The sample contains fewer than 8,500 clones, almost 80% of them found a single time. The top ten constitute approximately 4% of the sample.

The sequences come from CD4+ T cells from blood, collected at baseline. The receptors were sampled from a human donor with classical Hodgkin lymphoma.

The chain uses TRBV20-1 and TRBJ1-2; no reliable D call. This CDR3 region has 11 residues. The V end was cut by 2 bases, the J end by 4 bases, with 5 bases between. Germline lookup yields CDR1 DFQATT and CDR2 SNEGSKA (reference sequence). The CDR3 DNA reads TGCAGTGCTAGACAGCGCTATGGCTACACCTTC. Translation: CSARQRYGYTF.

The chain employs TRBV27 and TRBJ2-3, with D perhaps matching TRBD2 (7 bases). V lost 2 bases and J 4 bases, leaving 13 bases between the germline ends. The germline gives CDR1 MNHEY, CDR2 SMNVEV (reference sequence). The CDR3 has 15 residues. CDR3 region: CASSLGGAWADTQYF. The CDR3 nucleotides are TGTGCCAGCAGTTTAGGGGGGGCGTGGGCAGATACGCAGTATTTT.

The chain carries TRBV14 and TRBJ1-2; no reliable D call. The germline CDR1 and CDR2 sequences are SGHDN and FVKESK. The CDR3 covers 13 residues. V was clipped by 0 bases and J by 3 bases, with 5 bases between them. The CDR3 spells CASSQDRYYGYTF. The CDR3, as DNA: TGTGCCAGCAGCCAAGACAGATACTATGGCTACACCTTC.